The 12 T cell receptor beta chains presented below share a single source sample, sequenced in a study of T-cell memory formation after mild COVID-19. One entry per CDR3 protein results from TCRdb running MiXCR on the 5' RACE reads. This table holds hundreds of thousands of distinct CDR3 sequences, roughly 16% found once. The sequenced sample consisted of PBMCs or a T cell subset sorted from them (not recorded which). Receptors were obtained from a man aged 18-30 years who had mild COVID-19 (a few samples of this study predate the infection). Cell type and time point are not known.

The CDR3 sequence is CASRRAKNIQYF. Here the CDR3 DNA reads TGTGCCAGCAGGCGGGCCAAAAACATTCAGTACTTC. The V and J genes are TRBV2 and TRBJ2-4; D gene ambiguous. Trimming pared 6 bases from V and 1 base from J, leaving 4 bases between. The germline V gene encodes CDR1 SNHLY and CDR2 FYNNEI. The CDR3 has 12 residues.

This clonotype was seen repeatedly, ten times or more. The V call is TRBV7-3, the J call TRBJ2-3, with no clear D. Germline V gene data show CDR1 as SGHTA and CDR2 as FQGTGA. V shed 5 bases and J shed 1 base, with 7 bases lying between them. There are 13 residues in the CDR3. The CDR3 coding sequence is TGTGCCAGCAGCCCCACCGGCACAGATACGCAGTATTTT. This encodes CASSPTGTDTQYF. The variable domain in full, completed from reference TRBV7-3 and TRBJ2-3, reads GAGVSQTPSNKVTEKGKYVELRCDPISGHTALYWYRQSLGQGPEFLIYFQGTGAADDSGLPNDRFFAVRPEGSVSTLKIQRTERGDSAVYLCASSPTGTDTQYFGPGTRLTVL.

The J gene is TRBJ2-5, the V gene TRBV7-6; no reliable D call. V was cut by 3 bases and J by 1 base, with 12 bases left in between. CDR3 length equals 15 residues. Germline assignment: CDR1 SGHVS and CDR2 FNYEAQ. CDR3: CASSFLLNSQETQYF. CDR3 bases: TGTGCCAGCAGCTTCCTGTTGAACAGCCAAGAGACCCAGTACTTC.

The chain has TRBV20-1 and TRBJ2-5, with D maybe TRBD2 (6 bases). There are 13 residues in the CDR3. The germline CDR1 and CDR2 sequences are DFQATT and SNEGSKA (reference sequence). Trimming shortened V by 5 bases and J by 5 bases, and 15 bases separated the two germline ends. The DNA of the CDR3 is TGCAGTGCTCAGGGAGGAAATACCGAGACCCAGTACTTC. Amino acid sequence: CSAQGGNTETQYF.

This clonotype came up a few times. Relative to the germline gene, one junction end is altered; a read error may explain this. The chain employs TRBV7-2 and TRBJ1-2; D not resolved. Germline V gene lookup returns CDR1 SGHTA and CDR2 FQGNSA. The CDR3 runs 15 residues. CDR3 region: CASSSPTVGPEGEFF. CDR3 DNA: TGTGCCAGCAGCTCCCCCACCGTAGGGCCAGAGGGAGAGTTCTTC.

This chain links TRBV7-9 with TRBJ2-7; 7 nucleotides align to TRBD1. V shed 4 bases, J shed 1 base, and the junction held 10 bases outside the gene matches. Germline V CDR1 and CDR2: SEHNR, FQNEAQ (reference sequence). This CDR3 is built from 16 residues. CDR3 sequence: CASSSRRTGMSYEQYF. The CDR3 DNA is TGTGCCAGCAGCTCAAGACGGACAGGCATGTCCTACGAGCAGTACTTC.

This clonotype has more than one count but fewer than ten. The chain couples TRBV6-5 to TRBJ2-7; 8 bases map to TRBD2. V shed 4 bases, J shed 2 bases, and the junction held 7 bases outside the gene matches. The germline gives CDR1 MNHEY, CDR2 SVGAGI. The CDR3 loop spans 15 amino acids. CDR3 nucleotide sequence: TGTGCCAGCAGTTTTCGCGGGGGGTCCACCTACGAGCAGTACTTC. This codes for CASSFRGGSTYEQYF.

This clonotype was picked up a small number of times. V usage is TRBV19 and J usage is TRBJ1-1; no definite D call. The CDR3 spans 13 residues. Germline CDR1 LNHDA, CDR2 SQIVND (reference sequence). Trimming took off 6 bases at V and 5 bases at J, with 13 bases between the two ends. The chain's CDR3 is CASRIKGTTEAFF. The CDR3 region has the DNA TGTGCCAGTAGGATTAAGGGTACGACTGAAGCTTTCTTT.

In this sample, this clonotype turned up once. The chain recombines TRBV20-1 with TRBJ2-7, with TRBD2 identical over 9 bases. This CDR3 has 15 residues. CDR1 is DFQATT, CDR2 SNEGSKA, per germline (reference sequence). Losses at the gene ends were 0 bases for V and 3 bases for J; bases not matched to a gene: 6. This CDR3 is CSARDGSGGLYEQYF. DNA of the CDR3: TGCAGTGCTAGAGATGGGAGCGGGGGGCTCTACGAGCAGTACTTC.

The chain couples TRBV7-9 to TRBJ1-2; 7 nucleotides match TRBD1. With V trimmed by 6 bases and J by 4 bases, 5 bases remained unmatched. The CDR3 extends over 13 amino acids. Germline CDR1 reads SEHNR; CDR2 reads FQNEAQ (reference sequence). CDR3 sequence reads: CASSPGGSYGYTF. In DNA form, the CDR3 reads TGTGCCAGCAGTCCAGGGGGAAGCTATGGCTACACCTTC.

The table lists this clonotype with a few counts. The CDR3 coding sequence is TGTGCCAGCAGTACCTACGGACAGGGCATGAAAGAGACCCAGTACTTC. This encodes CASSTYGQGMKETQYF. The rearrangement uses TRBV28 and TRBJ2-5, with TRBD1 matching 8 bases. The CDR3 runs to 16 residues. CDR1 is MDHEN and CDR2 is SYDVKM in the germline V gene. Trimming cost V 5 bases and J 3 bases; bases outside gene matches: 11. Complete variable domain (other parts from reference TRBV28 and TRBJ2-5): DVKVTQSSRYLVKRTGEKVFLECVQDMDHENMFWYRQDPGLGLRLIYFSYDVKMKEKGDIPEGYSVSREKKERFSLILESASTNQTSMYLCASSTYGQGMKETQYFGPGTRLLVL.

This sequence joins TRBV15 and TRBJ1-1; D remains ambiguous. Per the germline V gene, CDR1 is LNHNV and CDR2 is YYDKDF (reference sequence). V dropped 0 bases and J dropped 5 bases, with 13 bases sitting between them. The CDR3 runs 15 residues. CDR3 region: CATSRDPLGGTEAFF. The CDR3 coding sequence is TGTGCCACCAGCAGAGACCCCCTGGGAGGGACTGAAGCTTTCTTT.